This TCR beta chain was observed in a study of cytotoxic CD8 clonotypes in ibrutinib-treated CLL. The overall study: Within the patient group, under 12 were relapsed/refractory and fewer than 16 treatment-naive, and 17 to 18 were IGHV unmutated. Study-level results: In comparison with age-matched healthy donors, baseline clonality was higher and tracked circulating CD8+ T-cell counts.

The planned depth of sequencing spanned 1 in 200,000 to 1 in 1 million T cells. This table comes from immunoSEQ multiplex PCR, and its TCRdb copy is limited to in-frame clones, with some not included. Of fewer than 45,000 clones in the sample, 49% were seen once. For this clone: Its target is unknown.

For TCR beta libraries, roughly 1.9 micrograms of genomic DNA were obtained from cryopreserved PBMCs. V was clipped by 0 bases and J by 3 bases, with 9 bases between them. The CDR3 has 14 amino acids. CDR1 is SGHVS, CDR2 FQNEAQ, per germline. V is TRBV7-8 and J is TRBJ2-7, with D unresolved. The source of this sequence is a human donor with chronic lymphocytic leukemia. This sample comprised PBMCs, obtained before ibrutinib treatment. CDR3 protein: CASSLALGHYEQYF. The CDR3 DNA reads TGTGCCAGCAGCTTAGCGCTAGGCCACTACGAGCAGTACTTC.